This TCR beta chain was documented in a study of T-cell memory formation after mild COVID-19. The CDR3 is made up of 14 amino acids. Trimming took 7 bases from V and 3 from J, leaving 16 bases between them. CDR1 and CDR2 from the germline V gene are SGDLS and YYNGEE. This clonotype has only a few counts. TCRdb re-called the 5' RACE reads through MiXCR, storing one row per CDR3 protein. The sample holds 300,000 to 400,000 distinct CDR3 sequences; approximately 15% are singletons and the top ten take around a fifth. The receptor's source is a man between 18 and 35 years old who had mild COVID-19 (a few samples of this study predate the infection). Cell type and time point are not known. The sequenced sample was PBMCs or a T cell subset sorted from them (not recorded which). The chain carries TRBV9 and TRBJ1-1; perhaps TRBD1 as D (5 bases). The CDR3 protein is CASSTGQGYTEAFF. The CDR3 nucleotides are TGTGCCAGCTCCACCGGTCAGGGCTACACTGAAGCTTTCTTT.